Described below is a single T cell receptor beta chain sequence and its context. Data came from immunoSEQ multiplex PCR; TCRdb stores just in-frame clones and leaves some out. The top ten clones hold roughly 1.6% of a sample with around 300,000 clones, around 90% of them seen once. The source of the sample is a study of blood T cell repertoires in COVID-19. The CDR3 covers 19 residues. J lost 5 bases, V lost 3 bases, and 12 bases had no gene match. CDR1 and CDR2 (germline): MNHEY, SMNVEV (reference sequence). Clinical histories supplied by participants themselves formed the basis of cohort assignment.

The clonotype comes from a woman aged 18-29 years with acute COVID-19. Material for sequencing was PBMCs or T cells enriched from blood (not recorded which). The chain is built from TRBV27 and TRBJ2-1, with 14 bases identical to TRBD2. CDR3 protein: CASSLAGTSGSRGHNEQFF. In nucleotides, the CDR3 is TGTGCCAGCAGTTTGGCAGGGACTAGCGGGAGTAGGGGCCACAATGAGCAGTTCTTC.